This T cell receptor (beta chain) was sequenced during a study of T-cell reconstitution after alpha-beta-depleted transplantation in children. Notes on the study in general: Where some patients showed high TCRbeta diversity at day 60, it came from recipient T cells and thymic progenitors that had survived.

The CDR3 has 15 amino acids. Germline V gives CDR1 MDHEN, CDR2 SYDVKM. V lost 4 bases, J lost 6 bases, and 10 bases stayed unmatched. As regards this clonotype: Its antigen is not known.

Preparing the TCRbeta library involved the use of unique molecular identifiers. TCRdb re-called the PCR reads through MiXCR, storing one row per CDR3 protein. The sample lists hundreds of thousands of distinct CDR3 sequences, around 15% occurring once. This TCR was sampled from a male patient aged 2 to 9 who had a stem cell transplant for acute lymphoblastic leukemia, so the T cells may come from the graft donor. The sequenced sample was PBMCs, mostly from graft donor cells, obtained 360 days after TCRalphabeta/CD19-depleted stem cell transplant. The chain is built from TRBV28 and TRBJ2-7; 9 bases agree with TRBD1. The CDR3 DNA follows: TGTGCCAGCAGTTCGATCGGACAGGGGTCTATCGAGCAGTACTTC. Translating it yields CASSSIGQGSIEQYF.